This is a list of T cell receptor beta chains from one sample in a study of response to subunit inactivated influenza vaccine. TCRdb called the RT-PCR reads again in MiXCR, with one record for every CDR3 protein. The sample gives about 620,000 distinct CDR3 sequences, 11% of which show up once; 9.5% to 12% is in the top ten. These data also formed part of another study, on T cells expressing NK-cell markers.

Here the sequenced sample was PBMCs from blood, taken on the day of vaccination. These receptors all stem from a man aged 50-59 years who received an inactivated influenza vaccine. Both conserved end residues are part of each CDR3. The listing skips clone size in some rows; elsewhere it reads once, few, many or a size class.

v_call: TRBV5-1; clone_size: few; j_call: TRBJ2-1; cdr3_aa: CASSLRTSVSFSQSGEQFF
v_call: TRBV7-9; clone_size: few; j_call: TRBJ2-3; cdr3_aa: CASSYLGTSTDTQYF
v_call: TRBV6-2/TRBV6-3; clone_size: few; j_call: TRBJ2-1; cdr3_aa: CASSPRTSGNGYNEQFF
v_call: TRBV5-1; clone_size: many; j_call: TRBJ2-1; cdr3_aa: CASSGQGAGNEQFF
v_call: TRBV6-1; clone_size: few; j_call: TRBJ2-1; cdr3_aa: CASMGLIDRQFF
v_call: TRBV20-1; clone_size: .; j_call: TRBJ2-7; cdr3_aa: CSALGLAGDYEQYF
v_call: TRBV29-1; clone_size: few; j_call: TRBJ1-2; cdr3_aa: CSVGDSYYGYTF
v_call: TRBV3-1; clone_size: many; j_call: TRBJ1-4; cdr3_aa: CASSQYGTGTNEKLFF
v_call: TRBV29-1; clone_size: many; j_call: TRBJ1-1; cdr3_aa: CSATGLSDTEAFF
v_call: TRBV7-2; clone_size: .; j_call: TRBJ2-1; cdr3_aa: CASSLGPSGYNEQFF
v_call: TRBV6-1; clone_size: .; j_call: TRBJ1-1; cdr3_aa: CASKIPDRVLGNTEAFF
v_call: TRBV12-3/TRBV12-4; clone_size: .; j_call: TRBJ2-5; cdr3_aa: CASSLTAVETQYF
v_call: TRBV7-2; clone_size: .; j_call: TRBJ2-7; cdr3_aa: CASSLSGWEQYF
v_call: TRBV11-3; clone_size: few; j_call: TRBJ2-1; cdr3_aa: CASSLDRDGAYNEQFF
v_call: TRBV5-6; clone_size: few; j_call: TRBJ1-1; cdr3_aa: CASSLDGQGGTEAFF
v_call: TRBV15; clone_size: few; j_call: TRBJ2-2; cdr3_aa: CATSRAGYTGELFF
v_call: TRBV7-8; clone_size: .; j_call: TRBJ2-5; cdr3_aa: CASSFRRGGAETQYF
v_call: TRBV6-5; clone_size: many; j_call: TRBJ2-1; cdr3_aa: CASSYYQASFDEQFF
v_call: TRBV20-1; clone_size: .; j_call: TRBJ1-6; cdr3_aa: CSARPGEGVYSPLHF